The sequence of this T cell receptor beta chain was determined in a study of cytomegalovirus exposure and HLA in healthy donors. Study findings and constraints: As confirmed in vitro, a few CMV-associated chains were specific for CMV antigens. Later work found that TCR association rates differed between HLA loci; DRB1 had the most and HLA-C the fewest. Most of the CMV-associated TCR beta chains (in a later analysis) appeared to be HLA-restricted.

13 Jbeta primers and 60 Vbeta primers were used for the PCR. Assay used: immunoSEQ multiplex PCR; TCRdb lists only in-frame clones, some missing. Counted here are about 160,000 clones, more than 65% occurring once; the ten biggest clones make up roughly 1.3%. Germline CDR1 reads SGDLS; CDR2 reads YYNGEE. The CDR3 is made up of 15 amino acids. Between the trimmed V and J ends, which lost 5 bases and 6 bases, there was a span of 21 bases. With regard to this clone: Its antigen remains unknown.

The clonotype was recovered from a woman aged 50 to 60 in good health and CMV-seronegative. The chain uses TRBV9 and TRBJ2-7; TRBD1 might be the D (6 bases). Sequencing was carried out using PBMCs. The CDR3 region has the DNA TGTGCCAGCAGTAAGAGACTGGACAGATCTTCCGAGCAGTACTTC. Amino acids: CASSKRLDRSSEQYF.